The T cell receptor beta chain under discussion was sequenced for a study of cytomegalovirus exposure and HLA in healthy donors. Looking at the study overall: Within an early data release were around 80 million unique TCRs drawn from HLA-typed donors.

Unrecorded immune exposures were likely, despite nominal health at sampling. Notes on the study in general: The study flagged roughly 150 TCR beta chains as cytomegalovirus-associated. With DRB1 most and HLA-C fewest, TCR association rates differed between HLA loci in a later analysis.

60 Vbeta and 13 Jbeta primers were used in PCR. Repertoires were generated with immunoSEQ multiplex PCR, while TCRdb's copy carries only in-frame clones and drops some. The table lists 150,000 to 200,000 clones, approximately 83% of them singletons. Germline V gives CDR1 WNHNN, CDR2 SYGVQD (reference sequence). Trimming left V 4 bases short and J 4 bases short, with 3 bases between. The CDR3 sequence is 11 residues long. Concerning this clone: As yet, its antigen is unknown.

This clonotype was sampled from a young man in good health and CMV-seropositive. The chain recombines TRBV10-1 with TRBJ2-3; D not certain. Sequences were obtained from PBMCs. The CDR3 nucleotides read TGCGCCAGCAGTGTCGCAGATACGCAGTATTTT. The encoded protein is CASSVADTQYF.